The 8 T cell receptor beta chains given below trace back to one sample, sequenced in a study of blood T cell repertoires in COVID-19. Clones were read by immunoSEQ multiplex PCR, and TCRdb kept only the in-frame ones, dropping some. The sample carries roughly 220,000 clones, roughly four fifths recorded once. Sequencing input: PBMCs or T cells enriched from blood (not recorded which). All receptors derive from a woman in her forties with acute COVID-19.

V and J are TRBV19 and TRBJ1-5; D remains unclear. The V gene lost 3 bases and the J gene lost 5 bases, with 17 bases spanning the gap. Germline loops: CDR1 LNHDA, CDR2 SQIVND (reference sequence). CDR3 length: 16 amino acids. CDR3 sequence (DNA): TGTGCCAGTAGTATGACCGTAACTAGGGTGGATCAGCCCCAGCATTTT. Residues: CASSMTVTRVDQPQHF.

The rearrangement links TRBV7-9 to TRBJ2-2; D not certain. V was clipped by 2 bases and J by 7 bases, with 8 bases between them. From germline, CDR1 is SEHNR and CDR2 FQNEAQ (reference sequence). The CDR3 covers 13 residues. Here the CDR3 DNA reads TGTGCCAGCAGCTTACGGTCACGCGGGGAGCTGTTTTTT. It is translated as CASSLRSRGELFF.

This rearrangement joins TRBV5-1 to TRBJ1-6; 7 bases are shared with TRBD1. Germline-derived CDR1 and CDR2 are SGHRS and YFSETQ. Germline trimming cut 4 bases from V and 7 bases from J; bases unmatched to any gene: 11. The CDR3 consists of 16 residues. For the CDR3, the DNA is TGCGCCAGCAGCCCCGCCTCCGGGACAGTAAATTCACCCCTCCACTTT. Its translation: CASSPASGTVNSPLHF.

CDR3 amino acids: CASSSGRGLGYTF. The DNA for the CDR3 is TGTGCCAGCAGCTCCGGACGGGGTTTGGGCTACACCTTC. The chain couples TRBV7-8 to TRBJ1-2; D is uncertain. Trimming cost V 4 bases and J 8 bases, with 14 bases left between them. CDR3 length: 13 residues. Germline V gene sequence: CDR1 SGHVS, CDR2 FQNEAQ. Variable domain in full (rest from reference TRBV7-8 and TRBJ1-2): GAGVSQSPRYKVAKRGQDVALRCDPISGHVSLFWYQQALGQGPEFLTYFQNEAQLDKSGLPSDRFFAERPEGSVSTLKIQRTQQEDSAVYLCASSSGRGLGYTFGSGTRLTVV.

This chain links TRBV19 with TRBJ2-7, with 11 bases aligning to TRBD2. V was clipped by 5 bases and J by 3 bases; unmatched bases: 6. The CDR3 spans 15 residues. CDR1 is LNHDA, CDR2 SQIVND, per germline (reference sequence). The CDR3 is CASSARTSGSYEQYF. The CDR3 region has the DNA TGTGCCAGTAGTGCCCGAACTAGCGGGAGCTACGAGCAGTACTTC.

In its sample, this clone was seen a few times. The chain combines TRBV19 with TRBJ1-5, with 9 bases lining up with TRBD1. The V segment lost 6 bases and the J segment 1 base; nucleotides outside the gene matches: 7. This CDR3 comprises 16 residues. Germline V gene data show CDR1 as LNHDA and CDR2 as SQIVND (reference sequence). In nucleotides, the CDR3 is TGTGCCAGTAGCAAAGGGACAGGGAGGAGCAATCAGCCCCAGCATTTT. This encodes CASSKGTGRSNQPQHF.

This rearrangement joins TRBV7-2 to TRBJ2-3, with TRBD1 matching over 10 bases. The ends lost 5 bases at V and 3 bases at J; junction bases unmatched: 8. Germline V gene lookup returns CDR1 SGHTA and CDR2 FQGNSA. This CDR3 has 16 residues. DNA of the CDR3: TGTGCCAGCAGCCCTCGACAGGGGGCGAAGACAGATACGCAGTATTTT. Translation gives CASSPRQGAKTDTQYF.

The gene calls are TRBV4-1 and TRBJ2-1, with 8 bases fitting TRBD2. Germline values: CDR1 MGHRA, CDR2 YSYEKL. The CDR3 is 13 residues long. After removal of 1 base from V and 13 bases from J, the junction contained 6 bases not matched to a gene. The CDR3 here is CASSQGSGTRQFF. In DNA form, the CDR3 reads TGCGCCAGCAGCCAAGGTTCCGGGACTAGACAGTTCTTC.